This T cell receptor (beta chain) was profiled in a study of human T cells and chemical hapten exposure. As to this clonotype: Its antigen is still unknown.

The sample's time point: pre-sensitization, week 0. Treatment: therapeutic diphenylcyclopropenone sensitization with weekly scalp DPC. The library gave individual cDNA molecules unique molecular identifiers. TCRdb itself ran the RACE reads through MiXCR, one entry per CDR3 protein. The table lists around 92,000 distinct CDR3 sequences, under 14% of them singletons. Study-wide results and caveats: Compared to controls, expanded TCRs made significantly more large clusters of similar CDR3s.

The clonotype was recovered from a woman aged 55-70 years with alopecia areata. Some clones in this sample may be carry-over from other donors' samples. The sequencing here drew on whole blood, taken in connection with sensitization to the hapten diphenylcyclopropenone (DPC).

The CDR3 DNA reads as TGTGCCAGTCAGGGGGCAGATCAGCCCCAGCATTTT. Protein: CASQGADQPQHF. The chain recombines TRBV2 with TRBJ1-5; 8 bases match TRBD1. Germline CDR1 and CDR2: SNHLY and FYNNEI. The CDR3 runs 12 residues. V shed 9 bases, J shed 5 bases, and the junction held 3 bases outside the gene matches.